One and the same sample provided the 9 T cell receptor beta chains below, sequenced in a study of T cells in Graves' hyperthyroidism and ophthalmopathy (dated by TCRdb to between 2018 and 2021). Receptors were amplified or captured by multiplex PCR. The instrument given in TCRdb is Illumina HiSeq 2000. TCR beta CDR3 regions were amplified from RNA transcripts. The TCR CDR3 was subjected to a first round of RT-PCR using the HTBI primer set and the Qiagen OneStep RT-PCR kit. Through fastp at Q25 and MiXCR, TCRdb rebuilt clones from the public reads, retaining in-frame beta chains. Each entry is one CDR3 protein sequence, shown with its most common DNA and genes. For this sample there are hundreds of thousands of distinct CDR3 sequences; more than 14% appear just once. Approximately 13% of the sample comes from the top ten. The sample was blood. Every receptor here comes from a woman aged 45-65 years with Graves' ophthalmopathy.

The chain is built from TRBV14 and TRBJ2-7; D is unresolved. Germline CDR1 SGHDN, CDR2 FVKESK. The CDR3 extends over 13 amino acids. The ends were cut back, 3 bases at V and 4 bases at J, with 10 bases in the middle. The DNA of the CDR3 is TGTGCCAGCAGCCATTCCTTTTCTTACGAGCAGTACTTC. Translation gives CASSHSFSYEQYF.

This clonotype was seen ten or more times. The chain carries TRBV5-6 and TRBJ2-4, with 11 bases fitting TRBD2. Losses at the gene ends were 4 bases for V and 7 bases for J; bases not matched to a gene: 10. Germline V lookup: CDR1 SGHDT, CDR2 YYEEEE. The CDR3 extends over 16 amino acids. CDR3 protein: CASSKLAGGTRNIQYF. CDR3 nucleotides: TGTGCCAGCAGCAAATTAGCGGGAGGGACCCGGAACATTCAGTACTTC.

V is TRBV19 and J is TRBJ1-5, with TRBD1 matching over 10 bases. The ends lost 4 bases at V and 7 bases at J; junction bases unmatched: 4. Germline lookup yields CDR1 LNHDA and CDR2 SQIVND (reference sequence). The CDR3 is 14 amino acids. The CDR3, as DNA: TGTGCCAGTAGTACCCGGGACAGGGGCCAGCCCCAGCATTTT. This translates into CASSTRDRGQPQHF.

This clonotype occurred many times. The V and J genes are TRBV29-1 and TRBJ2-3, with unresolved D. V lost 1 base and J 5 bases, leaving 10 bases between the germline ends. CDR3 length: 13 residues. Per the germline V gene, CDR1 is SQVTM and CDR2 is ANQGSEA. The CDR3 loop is CSVEARLKDTQYF. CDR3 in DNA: TGCAGCGTTGAAGCACGGTTAAAAGATACGCAGTATTTT.

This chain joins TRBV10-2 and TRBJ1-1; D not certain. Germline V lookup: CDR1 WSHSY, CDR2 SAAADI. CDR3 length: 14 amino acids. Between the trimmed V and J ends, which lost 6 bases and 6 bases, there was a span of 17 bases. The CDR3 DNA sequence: TGCGCCAGCAGGTCGCAAGAGAGGGTGCCTGAAGCTTTCTTT. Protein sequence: CASRSQERVPEAFF.

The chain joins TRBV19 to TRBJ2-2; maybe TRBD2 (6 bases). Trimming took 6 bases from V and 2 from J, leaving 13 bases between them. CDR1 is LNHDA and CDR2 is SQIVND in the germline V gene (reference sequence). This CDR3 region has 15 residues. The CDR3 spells CASRPREPNTGELFF. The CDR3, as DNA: TGTGCCAGTAGGCCGCGGGAACCTAACACCGGGGAGCTGTTTTTT.

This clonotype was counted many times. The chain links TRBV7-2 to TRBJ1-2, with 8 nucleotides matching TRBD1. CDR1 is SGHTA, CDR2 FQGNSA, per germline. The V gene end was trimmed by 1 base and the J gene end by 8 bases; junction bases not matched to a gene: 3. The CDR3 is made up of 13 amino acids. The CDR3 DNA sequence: TGTGCCAGCAGCTTAGACAGGGGGGTCGGCTACACCTTC. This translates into CASSLDRGVGYTF.

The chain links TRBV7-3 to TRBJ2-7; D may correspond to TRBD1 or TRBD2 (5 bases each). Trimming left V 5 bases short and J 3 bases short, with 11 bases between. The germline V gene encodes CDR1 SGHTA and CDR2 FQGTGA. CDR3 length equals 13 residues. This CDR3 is CASSRDANYEQYF. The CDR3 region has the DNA TGTGCCAGCAGCCGGGACGCTAACTACGAGCAGTACTTC.

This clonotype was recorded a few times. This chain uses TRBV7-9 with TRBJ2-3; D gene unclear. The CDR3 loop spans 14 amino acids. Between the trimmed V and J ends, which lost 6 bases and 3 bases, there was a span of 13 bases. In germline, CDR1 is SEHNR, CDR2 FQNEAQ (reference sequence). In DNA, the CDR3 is TGTGCCAGCAGTACCGTGGGATTGACAGATACGCAGTATTTT. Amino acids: CASSTVGLTDTQYF.